This T cell receptor beta chain was captured in a study of cytomegalovirus exposure and HLA in healthy donors. In the case of this clone: Its target is not known.

While unrecorded immune exposures were likely, the donors were nominally healthy when sampled. PCR was performed using 60 Vbeta and 13 Jbeta primers. Only in-frame clones appear in the TCRdb table, and some are missing; sequencing was by immunoSEQ multiplex PCR. In the table there are around 180,000 clones, 70% to 80% of which are singletons. Germline CDR1 MNHNS, CDR2 SASEGT. There are 15 residues in the CDR3. V was shortened by 2 bases and J by 2 bases, with 13 bases between the two germline ends. Study observations and caveats: In all likelihood, a cluster of highly shared sequence variants was a sequencing artifact. Generally TCR sequences proved uncommon, though certain public TCRs appeared in numerous donors. For cytomegalovirus status, the classifier reportedly gave diagnoses with high specificity and sensitivity.

Sequencing was done on a sample of PBMCs. The chain is built from TRBV6-1 and TRBJ2-7; possible D gene TRBD1, 5 bases. This receptor was taken from a woman in her fifties or sixties in good health and CMV-seronegative. CDR3 bases: TGTGCCAGCAGTGAATCCCCAGGGCGAACCTACGAGCAGTACTTC. It specifies CASSESPGRTYEQYF.